This T cell receptor beta chain was identified in a study of blood T cell repertoires in COVID-19. The repertoire was sequenced with immunoSEQ multiplex PCR; TCRdb's copy has only in-frame clones and lacks some. The sample shows 300,000 to 350,000 clones, roughly 90% of them seen only once. The V and J ends lost 3 bases and 4 bases respectively, with 15 bases between them. The CDR3 has 15 amino acids. Germline CDR1 MRHNA, CDR2 SNTAGT. The J gene is TRBJ1-1, the V gene TRBV6-4; possible D gene TRBD1, 6 bases. Sequenced: peripheral blood. This receptor was taken from a woman aged 25 to 39 with COVID-19, enrolled during active disease. The CDR3 sequence: CASSEQGYGGTEAFF. For the CDR3, the DNA is TGTGCCAGCAGTGAACAGGGCTATGGTGGCACTGAAGCTTTCTTT.